The 13 T cell receptor beta chains presented below share a single source sample, sequenced in a study of Ad26.COV2.S vaccination and SARS-CoV-2 variants. This table comes from immunoSEQ multiplex PCR, and its TCRdb copy is limited to in-frame clones, with some not included. This table holds approximately 300,000 clones, just over 85% found once. Noted treatment: roughly 19 received Ad26.COV2.S at low or high dose, single or two shots; about 5 received placebo; per-sample allocation not given. On day 63 after the first injection, vaccine and placebo recipients gave samples. The starting material was peripheral blood, obtained in a trial of Ad26.COV2.S vaccine versus placebo. These receptor sequences come from a person between 18 and 65 years old who received the Ad26.COV2.S COVID-19 vaccine or a placebo.

The chain employs TRBV6-5 and TRBJ2-2; D unclear. Deletions cut 7 bases from V and 5 bases from J, with 14 bases between. Germline lookup yields CDR1 MNHEY and CDR2 SVGAGI. This CDR3 contains 14 residues. The CDR3 nucleotides are TGTGCCAGCACCCGAGACTCGATTACCGGGGAGCTGTTTTTT. Its protein is CASTRDSITGELFF.

This chain uses TRBV7-2 with TRBJ1-1; no firm D call. Trimming shortened V by 3 bases and J by 2 bases, and 10 bases separated the two germline ends. The germline V gene encodes CDR1 SGHTA and CDR2 FQGNSA. The CDR3 runs to 14 residues. This CDR3 is CASSFSVRNTEAFF. The CDR3 bases are TGTGCCAGCAGCTTCTCGGTCCGCAACACTGAAGCTTTCTTT.

The rearrangement uses TRBV7-9 and TRBJ2-3, with D possibly matching TRBD2 (5 bases). V was shortened by 5 bases and J by 1 base, with 16 bases between the two germline ends. Germline lookup yields CDR1 SEHNR and CDR2 FQNEAQ (reference sequence). The length of the CDR3 is 16 residues. CDR3 nucleotide sequence: TGTGCCAGCAGCCCACTCCGGGGAAGGGGCACAGATACGCAGTATTTT. The encoded protein is CASSPLRGRGTDTQYF.

This clone has more than one count but fewer than ten. The chain is built from TRBV6-2 or TRBV6-3 and TRBJ1-2, with TRBD1 identical over 8 bases. Germline CDR1 MNHEY, CDR2 SVGEGT. The length of the CDR3 is 16 residues. Trimming removed 5 bases from V and 8 bases from J; junction bases left unmatched: 16. CDR3 residues: CASSAPGTGGRYGYTF. The DNA of the CDR3 is TGTGCCAGCAGTGCCCCCGGGACAGGAGGTCGCTACGGCTACACCTTC.

The chain recombines TRBV25-1 with TRBJ1-6; the D is unclear. Germline V lookup: CDR1 MGHDK, CDR2 SYGVNS. This CDR3 is 18 amino acids long. Trimming stripped 6 bases from V and 0 bases from J, with 18 bases between. CDR3 in DNA: TGTGCCAGCAGGGAGGTCGCCAGACGGAGCTCCTATAATTCACCCCTCCACTTT. Encoded protein: CASREVARRSSYNSPLHF.

This chain connects TRBV4-1 to TRBJ1-2, with TRBD1 as a possible D gene (6 bases). Deletions cut 4 bases from V and 2 bases from J, with 20 bases between. The CDR3 totals 17 residues. The V gene's germline CDR1 is MGHRA and CDR2 YSYEKL. The chain's CDR3 is CASSRSAGGTLNYGYTF. The CDR3 nucleotides are TGCGCCAGCAGCCGGTCGGCGGGAGGGACACTAAACTATGGCTACACCTTC.

CDR3 bases: TGCGCCAGCAGCTTCCAAGGGGGAACTGAAGCTTTCTTT. It is translated as CASSFQGGTEAFF. The chain links TRBV5-1 to TRBJ1-1; possible D gene TRBD1, 6 bases. The CDR3 is 13 residues long. Germline CDR1 reads SGHRS; CDR2 reads YFSETQ. Deletions cut 2 bases from V and 5 bases from J, with 10 bases between.

The chain uses TRBV2 and TRBJ2-1; 13 nucleotides match TRBD2. There are 15 residues in the CDR3. Losses at the gene ends were 3 bases for V and 6 bases for J; bases not matched to a gene: 2. CDR1 and CDR2 (germline): SNHLY, FYNNEI. The CDR3 reads CASSEGTSGVNEQFF. The CDR3, as DNA: TGTGCCAGCAGTGAGGGGACTAGCGGGGTCAATGAGCAGTTCTTC.

This chain links TRBV5-6 with TRBJ2-2, with D possibly matching TRBD2 (6 bases). This CDR3 has 14 residues. V lost 5 bases and J lost 1, with 9 bases in between. The germline gives CDR1 SGHDT, CDR2 YYEEEE. The CDR3 protein is CASRREVNTGELFF. CDR3 in DNA: TGTGCCAGCAGGCGGGAAGTGAACACCGGGGAGCTGTTTTTT.

This clone occurred a few times. The rearrangement joins TRBV16 to TRBJ2-7; 7 nucleotides match TRBD2. Trimming removed 0 bases from V and 3 bases from J; junction bases left unmatched: 8. CDR3 length: 16 amino acids. From germline, CDR1 is KGHSY and CDR2 FQNENV. CDR3 region: CASSQSFSRGSYEQYF. The CDR3 DNA reads as TGTGCCAGCAGCCAATCGTTCTCGCGGGGGAGCTACGAGCAGTACTTC.

J is TRBJ1-3 and V is TRBV4-1, with D hard to call. The ends were cut back, 0 bases at V and 0 bases at J, with 9 bases in the middle. CDR1 MGHRA and CDR2 YSYEKL come from the germline V gene. This CDR3 region has 16 residues. In DNA, the CDR3 is TGCGCCAGCAGCCAAGATTCGTTCAACTCTGGAAACACCATATATTTT. As protein: CASSQDSFNSGNTIYF.

The chain links TRBV6-1 to TRBJ2-7, with TRBD2 matching 10 bases. With 0 bases clipped from V and 9 bases from J, the junction kept 8 bases outside the gene matches. This CDR3 is 15 amino acids long. Per germline, CDR1 MNHNS and CDR2 SASEGT. CDR3 nucleotides: TGTGCCAGCAGTGAAGCGCCAAGCGGGGGGGGAGGGCAGTACTTC. It encodes CASSEAPSGGGGQYF.

The genes are TRBV12-3 or TRBV12-4 and TRBJ2-5; D is unresolved. V lost 5 bases and J lost 4, with 8 bases in between. This CDR3 has 12 residues. The CDR3 DNA is TGTGCCAGCAGTCCATTAGGAGAGACCCAGTACTTC. Protein sequence: CASSPLGETQYF.